These T cell receptor beta chains were read from a single sample in a study of early stage breast cancer tumors. The assay was immunoSEQ multiplex PCR, and TCRdb's table has in-frame clones only and misses some. This table holds around 53,000 clones, about nine tenths found once. Specimen: blood. These receptors were taken from a person in their 70s with breast cancer. The CDR3 runs from the conserved cysteine through the conserved F or W. A D gene is named only where the DNA matches it firmly. The size of a clone is reported for some rows only, either as once, few or many, or as a class for expanded clones.

once,TRBJ1-5,TRBD1,TRBV7-2,CASSLVKGANQPQHF,TGTGCCAGCAGCTTAGTGAAGGGGGCCAATCAGCCCCAGCATTTT
.,TRBJ2-1,TRBD1,TRBV7-9,CASSHRTGGKNEQFF,TGTGCCAGCAGCCACCGGACAGGGGGAAAGAATGAGCAGTTCTTC
.,TRBJ1-2,.,TRBV18,CASSPPIVGAGGYTF,TGTGCCAGCTCACCGCCTATCGTGGGGGCTGGAGGCTACACCTTC
.,TRBJ2-1,.,TRBV27,CASSLRRAYNEQFF,TGTGCCAGCAGTTTACGCAGGGCCTACAATGAGCAGTTCTTC
.,TRBJ1-1,TRBD1,TRBV6-5,CASSYSTGQGLPAFF,TGTGCCAGCAGTTACTCGACGGGACAGGGATTGCCAGCTTTCTTT
.,TRBJ2-5,.,TRBV6-6,CASMQGVETQYF,TGTGCCAGCATGCAGGGTGTGGAGACCCAGTACTTC
.,TRBJ2-7,TRBD2,TRBV23-1,CAKTSGGRYF,TGCGCCAAAACGAGCGGGGGTAGGTACTTC
.,TRBJ1-1,.,TRBV14,CASSPLPPGNTEAFF,TGTGCCAGCAGCCCCCTTCCCCCAGGGAACACTGAAGCTTTCTTT
.,TRBJ2-7,.,TRBV11-3,CASSADSYEQYF,TGTGCCAGCAGCGCGGACAGCTACGAGCAGTACTTC
.,TRBJ2-7,.,TRBV11-3,CASSRTGHHEQYF,TGTGCCAGCAGCCGGACTGGCCACCACGAGCAGTACTTC
.,TRBJ2-1,.,TRBV4-3,CASSQDIGYNEQFF,TGCGCCAGCAGCCAAGACATCGGGTACAATGAGCAGTTCTTC
.,TRBJ1-2,TRBD1,TRBV10-2,CASKRDSPDGYTF,TGCGCCAGCAAACGGGACAGCCCCGATGGCTACACCTTC
.,TRBJ1-1,.,TRBV19,CASTLQRNTEAFF,TGTGCCAGTACTCTACAGAGGAACACTGAAGCTTTCTTT
.,TRBJ2-2,.,TRBV18,CASSPWEEHTGELFF,TGTGCCAGCTCACCATGGGAGGAGCACACCGGGGAGCTGTTTTTT
few,TRBJ1-4,.,TRBV19,CASRLPGEFGKLFF,TGTGCCAGTAGGCTACCCGGGGAGTTTGGTAAACTGTTTTTT
.,TRBJ2-7,.,TRBV19,CASGTHSYEQYF,TGTGCCAGTGGGACTCATTCCTACGAGCAGTACTTC
.,TRBJ1-5,.,TRBV6-5,CASRGLSNQPQHF,TGTGCCAGCAGGGGGCTGAGCAATCAGCCCCAGCATTTT
.,TRBJ2-5,.,TRBV6-5,CASSYGGNQETQYF,TGTGCCAGCAGTTACGGAGGGAACCAAGAGACCCAGTACTTC
.,TRBJ2-2,.,TRBV25-1,CASSEFRGFANTGELFF,TGTGCCAGCAGTGAATTCAGGGGTTTCGCGAACACCGGGGAGCTGTTTTTT
.,TRBJ1-1,TRBD1,TRBV6-5,CASREDRARLKAFF,TGTGCCAGCAGGGAGGACAGGGCCCGCCTAAAAGCTTTCTTT
.,TRBJ1-2,TRBD1,TRBV7-2,CASSLGGQGTNYGYTF,TGTGCCAGCAGCTTAGGCGGACAGGGAACCAACTATGGCTACACCTTC
.,TRBJ2-2,.,TRBV9,CASSGGANTGELFF,TGTGCCAGCAGCGGGGGGGCGAACACCGGGGAGCTGTTTTTT
.,TRBJ1-3,TRBD1,TRBV18,CASSPGQENTIYF,TGTGCCAGCTCGCCGGGACAGGAAAACACCATATATTTT
.,TRBJ1-4,.,TRBV30,CAWTGNGAWNEKLFF,TGTGCCTGGACTGGTAATGGGGCCTGGAATGAAAAACTGTTTTTT
.,TRBJ2-3,TRBD1,TRBV10-1,CASSESGTEDTQYF,TGCGCCAGCAGTGAGTCGGGGACAGAAGATACGCAGTATTTT
.,TRBJ1-4,TRBD1,TRBV5-1,CASSSQGATNEKLFF,TGCGCCAGCAGCTCACAGGGGGCGACTAATGAAAAACTGTTTTTT
.,TRBJ2-1,.,TRBV29-1,CSVEEVSSYNEQFF,TGCAGCGTTGAGGAGGTTAGCTCCTACAATGAGCAGTTCTTC
.,TRBJ2-7,TRBD2,TRBV14,CASKQSLSGAYEQYF,TGTGCCAGCAAGCAATCGTTGAGCGGGGCCTACGAGCAGTACTTC
.,TRBJ2-5,TRBD2,TRBV5-1,CASSLGAGGPEETQYF,TGCGCCAGCAGCTTGGGGGCGGGGGGGCCAGAGGAGACCCAGTACTTC
.,TRBJ1-3,.,TRBV10-2,CASSDRGSGNTIYF,TGCGCCAGCAGTGACAGGGGCTCTGGAAACACCATATATTTT
.,TRBJ1-1,.,TRBV29-1,CSGQPVNTEAFF,TGCAGCGGACAGCCTGTGAACACTGAAGCTTTCTTT
.,TRBJ1-3,.,TRBV7-2,CASSFAGSSGNTIYF,TGTGCCAGCAGCTTTGCAGGAAGCTCTGGAAACACCATATATTTT
.,TRBJ1-2,.,TRBV14,CASSPLDIWGYGYTF,TGTGCCAGCAGCCCCCTGGACATCTGGGGTTATGGCTACACCTTC
.,TRBJ2-7,.,TRBV7-2,CASSPIYEQYF,TGTGCCAGCAGCCCCATTTACGAGCAGTACTTC
.,TRBJ2-7,TRBD2,TRBV11-1,CASSSFFPTGGRITYEQYF,TGTGCCAGCAGCTCGTTTTTCCCCACGGGCGGGAGGATCACCTACGAGCAGTACTTC
.,TRBJ2-5,TRBD1,TRBV5-8,CASSKTGETQYF,TGTGCCAGCAGCAAGACAGGGGAGACCCAGTACTTC
.,TRBJ2-4,TRBD2,TRBV28,CASSPLGGGRAKNIQYF,TGTGCCAGCAGTCCCTTGGGGGGAGGGCGAGCCAAAAACATTCAGTACTTC
.,TRBJ1-5,TRBD1,TRBV27,CASSGGTGGFQPQHF,TGTGCCAGCAGTGGGGGGACAGGGGGCTTTCAGCCCCAGCATTTT
.,TRBJ1-6,.,TRBV6-1,CASRTSYNSPLHF,TGTGCCAGCAGGACATCATATAATTCACCCCTCCACTTT
.,TRBJ2-5,.,TRBV30,CAWGQNQETQYF,TGTGCCTGGGGACAGAACCAAGAGACCCAGTACTTC
.,TRBJ1-1,TRBD1,TRBV19,CASSMDRYTEAFF,TGTGCCAGTAGTATGGACAGGTACACTGAAGCTTTCTTT
.,TRBJ2-7,.,TRBV6-1,CASSQHYEQYF,TGTGCCAGCAGTCAACACTACGAGCAGTACTTC
.,TRBJ1-2,TRBD1,TRBV6-1,CASSLTGEYGYTF,TGTGCCAGCAGTCTAACAGGGGAGTATGGCTACACCTTC
.,TRBJ1-2,TRBD1,TRBV15,CACRDSSNYGYTF,TGTGCCTGTCGGGACAGCTCTAACTATGGCTACACCTTC
.,TRBJ2-5,.,TRBV2,CASSRRDTQETQYF,TGTGCCAGCAGCCGAAGGGACACCCAAGAGACCCAGTACTTC
.,TRBJ1-2,.,TRBV7-6,CASSSSPGGEGYTF,TGTGCCAGCAGCTCTAGTCCTGGGGGCGAGGGCTACACCTTC
.,TRBJ1-3,TRBD1,TRBV5-8,CASSPGTAGNTIYF,TGTGCCAGCAGCCCTGGGACAGCTGGAAACACCATATATTTT
.,TRBJ1-1,.,TRBV6-6,CASSYPPSSEAFF,TGTGCCAGCAGTTATCCGCCTAGCTCTGAAGCTTTCTTT
few,TRBJ2-3,.,TRBV7-2,CASSLNGGESQYF,TGTGCCAGCAGCTTAAATGGGGGCGAGTCACAGTATTTT
.,TRBJ2-3,.,TRBV6-6,CASSYSLTGATDTQYF,TGTGCCAGCAGTTACTCTTTGACAGGAGCCACAGATACGCAGTATTTT
.,TRBJ1-6,.,TRBV7-2,CASSLAQPGAGSPLHF,TGTGCCAGCAGCTTAGCGCAGCCAGGGGCCGGCTCACCCCTCCACTTT
.,TRBJ2-3,TRBD2,TRBV28,CASSLDLVRLAGADTQYF,TGTGCCAGCAGTTTGGATCTAGTCAGACTAGCGGGAGCCGATACGCAGTATTTT
.,TRBJ2-1,.,TRBV5-1,CASSSEFGAGYNEQFF,TGCGCCAGCAGCTCCGAGTTCGGGGCGGGGTACAATGAGCAGTTCTTC
.,TRBJ1-6,TRBD1,TRBV5-4,CASSLADRGGSPLHF,TGTGCCAGCAGCTTGGCGGACAGGGGCGGTTCACCCCTCCACTTT
.,TRBJ1-2,.,TRBV6-5,CASSSQGRGYTF,TGTGCCAGCAGTTCACAGGGTCGGGGCTACACCTTC
once,TRBJ1-4,.,TRBV6-6,CEGGAPNEKLFF,TGTGAAGGGGGGGCGCCTAATGAAAAACTGTTTTTT
.,TRBJ2-7,TRBD1,TRBV6-5,CASSYGTGVDEQYF,TGTGCCAGCAGTTACGGGACAGGGGTGGACGAGCAGTACTTC